Shown below are 22 T cell receptor beta chains from a single sample sequenced in a study of CD8 T cells in ankylosing spondylitis. TCRdb re-called the 5' RACE reads with MiXCR, one entry per CDR3 protein. The sample lists about 140,000 distinct CDR3 sequences; roughly 7.7% were seen once. The specimen sequenced was synovial fluid, either unsorted or a sorted T cell fraction (not recorded which). The origin of the receptors is a male donor with ankylosing spondylitis.

This clonotype was detected ten times or more. The gene calls are TRBV2 and TRBJ1-2, with D hard to call. Trimming took off 6 bases at V and 5 bases at J, with 16 bases between the two ends. Germline V lookup: CDR1 SNHLY, CDR2 FYNNEI. The CDR3 runs 14 residues. The DNA for the CDR3 is TGTGCCAGCAGCCTCATTCTAGGGATTTATGGCTACACCTTC. This codes for CASSLILGIYGYTF.

This clonotype was seen many times. The chain has TRBV7-2 and TRBJ1-3, with 7 bases aligning to TRBD1. J gave up 4 bases and V 5 bases, and 11 bases lay outside the gene matches. Germline CDR1 SGHTA, CDR2 FQGNSA. This CDR3 region has 16 residues. The CDR3 protein is CASSQSQGSGGNTIYF. CDR3 DNA: TGTGCCAGCAGCCAATCACAGGGGTCCGGCGGAAACACCATATATTTT.

In its sample, this clonotype was seen many times. CDR3 protein: CASSLARGLSSYEQYF. In DNA form, the CDR3 reads TGCGCCAGCAGCTTGGCCAGGGGGCTGAGCTCCTACGAGCAGTACTTC. V gene TRBV5-1 combines with J gene TRBJ2-7; 8 bases map to TRBD1. The CDR3 runs to 16 residues. Germline-derived CDR1 and CDR2 are SGHRS and YFSETQ. J was trimmed by 0 bases and V by 0 bases; bases with no gene match: 5.

In its sample, this clonotype was seen many times. The V gene is TRBV6-2 or TRBV6-3, the J gene TRBJ2-7; TRBD1 aligns across 10 bases. The CDR3 runs to 20 residues. With V trimmed by 2 bases and J by 2 bases, 18 bases remained unmatched. Germline CDR1 MNHEY, CDR2 SVGEGT. For the CDR3, the DNA is TGTGCCAGCAGTTACGAAACCGGGACAGGGGAGCGAGCGGATCCCTACGAGCAGTACTTC. It codes for CASSYETGTGERADPYEQYF.

The rearrangement links TRBV7-2 to TRBJ1-5; D remains unclear. This CDR3 has 15 amino acids. The germline CDR1 and CDR2 sequences are SGHTA and FQGNSA. V lost 3 bases, J lost 7 bases, and 16 bases lay in between. The CDR3 loop reads CASSLGGSGGQPQHF. The DNA for the CDR3 is TGTGCCAGCAGCTTGGGTGGATCGGGAGGGCAGCCCCAGCATTTT.

This sequence joins TRBV18 and TRBJ1-1; unclear D gene. Germline values: CDR1 KGHSH, CDR2 LQKENI. V was clipped by 4 bases and J by 7 bases, with 13 bases between them. The CDR3 length is 13 residues. The CDR3 sequence is CASSLGRFFEAFF. CDR3 sequence (DNA): TGTGCCAGCTCACTCGGACGCTTCTTTGAAGCTTTCTTT.

Many counts were recorded for this clonotype. CDR3 residues: CSVLDWTEFF. CDR3 sequence (DNA): TGCAGCGTTTTGGATTGGACCGAGTTCTTC. J is TRBJ2-1 and V is TRBV29-1, with D hard to call. Germline V gene sequence: CDR1 SQVTM, CDR2 ANQGSEA. Trimming took 5 bases from V and 14 from J, leaving 13 bases between them. The CDR3 is 10 residues long.

In this sample, this clonotype turned up many times. The chain recombines TRBV29-1 with TRBJ2-5; D may match TRBD1 or TRBD2 (6 bases each). The CDR3 consists of 14 residues. From germline, CDR1 is SQVTM and CDR2 ANQGSEA. The V end lost 0 bases, the J end lost 2 bases, and 10 bases lay between the germline ends. In DNA, the CDR3 is TGCAGCGTTGAAGAGAGGGGGAGGCAAGAGACCCAGTACTTC. Amino acid sequence: CSVEERGRQETQYF. Full variable domain (missing parts from reference TRBV29-1 and TRBJ2-5): SAVISQKPSRDICQRGTSLTIQCQVDSQVTMMFWYRQQPGQSLTLIATANQGSEATYESGFVIDKFPISRPNLTFSTLTVSNMSPEDSSIYLCSVEERGRQETQYFGPGTRLLVL.

The table lists this clonotype with a few counts. It may be a read error: a sequence one base away is much more abundant. CDR3 loop: CASSLLTGDTEVFF. The CDR3 nucleotides are TGCGCCAGCAGCTTGTTGACGGGAGACACTGAAGTTTTCTTT. This chain connects TRBV5-1 to TRBJ1-1; no firm D call. CDR1 and CDR2 (germline): SGHRS, YFSETQ. There are 14 residues in the CDR3.

This clonotype showed up just a few times. The genes are TRBV7-6 and TRBJ2-1; maybe TRBD2 (5 bases). From germline, CDR1 is SGHVS and CDR2 FNYEAQ. The V gene lost 1 base and the J gene lost 5 bases, with 6 bases spanning the gap. This CDR3 contains 13 residues. DNA of the CDR3: TGTGCCAGCAGCTTAGACGGGAACAATGAGCAGTTCTTC. Translation gives CASSLDGNNEQFF.

Many counts were recorded for this clonotype. The chain carries TRBV12-3 or TRBV12-4 and TRBJ2-7; 7 bases are shared with TRBD1. CDR3 size: 15 residues. V lost 5 bases, J lost 0 bases, and 7 bases stayed unmatched. In nucleotides, the CDR3 is TGTGCCAGCAGTATACGACAGGGCCTCTCCTACGAGCAGTACTTC. As protein: CASSIRQGLSYEQYF.

This clonotype was detected ten times or more. The chain couples TRBV4-3 to TRBJ1-2; D unclear. The CDR3 consists of 15 residues. Germline assignment: CDR1 LGHNA and CDR2 YSLEER. Trimming removed 0 bases at V and 7 bases at J, with 15 bases between. CDR3 sequence: CASSQDLRDAGGYTF. The CDR3 coding sequence is TGCGCCAGCAGCCAAGATTTGAGGGATGCGGGTGGCTACACCTTC.

This clonotype was recorded many times. The J gene is TRBJ2-2, the V gene TRBV5-1; weak D call: TRBD1 (6 bases). The CDR3 runs 14 residues. Germline CDR1 SGHRS, CDR2 YFSETQ. Trimming pared 2 bases from V and 4 bases from J, leaving 9 bases between. The CDR3 here is CASSFTGTTGELFF. The DNA for the CDR3 is TGCGCCAGCAGCTTTACAGGGACCACCGGGGAGCTGTTTTTT.

This clonotype was seen ten or more times. The rearrangement uses TRBV27 and TRBJ1-1; possible D gene TRBD1, 5 bases. V gave up 3 bases and J gave up 4 bases, with 9 bases separating them. The germline V gene encodes CDR1 MNHEY and CDR2 SMNVEV (reference sequence). The CDR3 has 13 residues. Here the CDR3 reads CASSFQGITEAFF. The CDR3 coding sequence is TGTGCCAGCAGTTTCCAGGGAATCACTGAAGCTTTCTTT.

Only a few counts were recorded for this clonotype. The chain links TRBV12-3 or TRBV12-4 to TRBJ2-1; D gene ambiguous. V lost 2 bases to trimming and J lost 15 bases, with 14 bases between them. The CDR3 is 12 residues long. The DNA of the CDR3 is TGTGCCAGCAGTTTATCGGGCCCCCTGCGGTTCTTC. Amino acids: CASSLSGPLRFF.

This clonotype was seen a few times. The genes are TRBV7-9 and TRBJ2-5; TRBD2 matches at 11 bases. J lost 8 bases, V lost 5 bases, and 7 bases had no gene match. The CDR3 spans 14 residues. Germline CDR1 SEHNR, CDR2 FQNEAQ (reference sequence). In nucleotides, the CDR3 is TGTGCCAGCAGCGCGGGACTAGCGGTGGACACCCAGTACTTC. It translates to CASSAGLAVDTQYF.

This clonotype has a handful of counts. The gene calls are TRBV28 and TRBJ1-4; 8 nucleotides match TRBD1. The CDR3 has 15 residues. Per germline, CDR1 MDHEN and CDR2 SYDVKM. J was trimmed by 3 bases and V by 6 bases; bases with no gene match: 6. This chain's CDR3 is CASRAQGQANEKLFF. For the CDR3, the DNA is TGTGCCAGCAGGGCTCAGGGACAGGCTAATGAAAAACTGTTTTTT.

This clonotype was counted at least ten times. The chain links TRBV29-1 to TRBJ2-2, with D unclear. The CDR3 extends over 11 amino acids. Looked up from germline, CDR1 is SQVTM and CDR2 is ANQGSEA. V lost 4 bases and J lost 5, with 5 bases in between. CDR3 protein: CSVGVTGELFF. In DNA, the CDR3 is TGCAGCGTTGGCGTAACCGGGGAGCTGTTTTTT.

This clonotype showed up many times. The rearrangement uses TRBV2 and TRBJ2-5, with 15 bases aligning to TRBD2. The CDR3 totals 16 residues. Germline loops: CDR1 SNHLY, CDR2 FYNNEI. The V segment lost 5 bases and the J segment 7 bases; nucleotides outside the gene matches: 8. CDR3 region: CASSQGLAGGTGTQYF. The CDR3, as DNA: TGTGCCAGCAGTCAGGGACTAGCGGGAGGCACCGGGACCCAGTACTTC. Supplemented by reference TRBV2 and TRBJ2-5, the full variable domain reads EPEVTQTPSHQVTQMGQEVILRCVPISNHLYFYWYRQILGQKVEFLVSFYNNEISEKSEIFDDQFSVERPDGSNFTLKIRSTKLEDSAMYFCASSQGLAGGTGTQYFGPGTRLLVL.

This clonotype showed up just a few times. V and J are TRBV10-1 and TRBJ2-2, with D possibly matching TRBD2 (5 bases). The germline V gene encodes CDR1 WNHNN and CDR2 SYGVQD (reference sequence). Trimming left V 6 bases short and J 8 bases short, with 13 bases between. The CDR3 length is 13 residues. DNA of the CDR3: TGCGCCAGCAGCGGGGTTCTGACGGGGGAGCTGTTTTTT. It specifies CASSGVLTGELFF.

This clonotype has just a few counts. The chain couples TRBV15 to TRBJ2-3, with 8 positions matching TRBD1. The CDR3 spans 15 residues. The V gene's germline CDR1 is LNHNV and CDR2 YYDKDF (reference sequence). The junction had 11 bases not matched to a gene; V was cut back by 0 bases and J by 12 bases. DNA for the CDR3: TGTGCCACCAGCAGAGATCAATACGGACAGGGAACACAGTATTTT. This sequence encodes CATSRDQYGQGTQYF.

The gene calls are TRBV5-1 and TRBJ1-4; D call uncertain. The germline V gene encodes CDR1 SGHRS and CDR2 YFSETQ. The ends were cut back, 0 bases at V and 0 bases at J, with 6 bases in the middle. The CDR3 extends over 15 amino acids. The CDR3 loop is CASSLDSPTNEKLFF. CDR3 in DNA: TGCGCCAGCAGCTTGGACAGCCCAACTAATGAAAAACTGTTTTTT.